Listed here are 15 T cell receptor beta chains from one sample, sequenced in a study of patients and donors after allogeneic stem cell transplantation. In TCRdb, the RT-PCR reads were re-called with MiXCR into one record per CDR3 protein. This sample carries roughly 940,000 distinct CDR3 sequences, more than 15% of them seen once, and the ten largest clones take roughly 6%. Sequenced sample: blood, either unsorted or a sorted T cell fraction (not recorded which). These receptors all stem from a human donor who was either an allogeneic HSCT recipient or a stem cell or donor lymphocyte infusion donor (not recorded which). It is not recorded whose cells these are; they may come from a transplant donor.

This chain links TRBV7-3 with TRBJ2-3; 8 nucleotides match TRBD2. Trimming at V came to 1 base and at J to 2 bases, leaving 5 bases not matched to a gene. Germline loops: CDR1 SGHTA, CDR2 FQGTGA. The CDR3 sequence is 16 residues long. CDR3 loop: CASSLMAGGNTDTQYF. In DNA, the CDR3 is TGTGCCAGCAGCTTAATGGCGGGGGGTAACACAGATACGCAGTATTTT.

The table lists this clonotype with a few counts. This chain links TRBV6-5 with TRBJ2-2, with D unresolved. The ends were cut back, 0 bases at V and 6 bases at J, with 14 bases in the middle. The CDR3 runs to 16 residues. Germline CDR1 reads MNHEY; CDR2 reads SVGAGI. The CDR3 region is CASSYSAVSLAGELFF. CDR3 in DNA: TGTGCCAGCAGTTACTCGGCAGTTTCTCTTGCCGGGGAGCTGTTTTTT.

The CDR3 DNA reads as TGTGCCAGCAGGGAACAGGGGTCGGGTGAAAAACTGTTTTTT. Translating it yields CASREQGSGEKLFF. This chain uses TRBV25-1 with TRBJ1-4; 7 nucleotides match TRBD1. There are 14 residues in the CDR3. Trimming at V came to 6 bases and at J to 7 bases, leaving 8 bases not matched to a gene. The germline CDR1 and CDR2 sequences are MGHDK and SYGVNS.

CDR3 in amino acids: CASSPGLAFPYEQYF. CDR3 coding DNA: TGTGCCAGTAGTCCGGGACTAGCGTTTCCCTACGAGCAGTACTTC. The chain recombines TRBV19 with TRBJ2-7; 10 bases map to TRBD2. Per the germline V gene, CDR1 is LNHDA and CDR2 is SQIVND (reference sequence). This CDR3 has 15 amino acids. After removal of 5 bases from V and 2 bases from J, the junction contained 6 bases not matched to a gene.

The rearrangement uses TRBV20-1 and TRBJ2-1, with D tentatively TRBD2 (6 bases). The CDR3 totals 14 residues. Trimming pared 6 bases from V and 6 bases from J, leaving 18 bases between. Germline assignment: CDR1 DFQATT and CDR2 SNEGSKA (reference sequence). DNA of the CDR3: TGCAGTGCCCCGAAGTCGGAGGGACGCAATGAGCAGTTCTTC. Its protein product is CSAPKSEGRNEQFF.

The chain employs TRBV14 and TRBJ2-1, with 11 nucleotides matching TRBD2. Per germline, CDR1 SGHDN and CDR2 FVKESK. The CDR3 totals 18 residues. V was clipped by 0 bases and J by 9 bases; unmatched bases: 13. As DNA, the CDR3 is TGTGCCAGCAGCCAAGATGGAGGTAGCGGGAGGGCCAGTTTTGAGCAGTTCTTC. Its protein is CASSQDGGSGRASFEQFF.

This clonotype was seen once. V is TRBV19 and J is TRBJ2-4; D is unclear. Trimming removed 6 bases from V and 9 bases from J, with 12 bases in between. The CDR3 loop spans 12 amino acids. From germline, CDR1 is LNHDA and CDR2 SQIVND (reference sequence). CDR3 loop: CASRANVGIQYF. The CDR3 DNA sequence: TGTGCCAGTAGGGCAAATGTTGGCATTCAGTACTTC.

The chain employs TRBV20-1 and TRBJ1-5, with TRBD1 as a possible D gene (6 bases). CDR1 and CDR2 (germline): DFQATT, SNEGSKA (reference sequence). CDR3 length equals 12 residues. V lost 6 bases, J lost 6 bases, and 12 bases lay in between. The CDR3: CSACTGLQPQHF. DNA for the CDR3: TGCAGTGCCTGTACAGGGCTTCAGCCCCAGCATTTT.

The V call is TRBV11-1, the J call TRBJ2-1, with 8 bases aligning to TRBD1. The CDR3 has 18 amino acids. CDR1 is SGHAT, CDR2 FQDESV, per germline (reference sequence). With V trimmed by 3 bases and J by 6 bases, 16 bases remained unmatched. In nucleotides, the CDR3 is TGTGCCAGCAGCTTCGGGACAGGTACAGGAGGGCCGCTCAATGAGCAGTTCTTC. This translates into CASSFGTGTGGPLNEQFF.

The rearrangement uses TRBV20-1 and TRBJ2-1, with a tentative D call TRBD2 (6 bases). CDR3 length equals 16 residues. Germline CDR1 is DFQATT and CDR2 is SNEGSKA (reference sequence). V was cut by 5 bases and J by 2 bases, with 19 bases left in between. CDR3 sequence (DNA): TGCAGTGCTGGAGCCCTGACGGGAGAGGCCTACAATGAGCAGTTCTTC. Translating gives CSAGALTGEAYNEQFF.

The gene calls are TRBV6-1 and TRBJ2-2; 8 nucleotides line up with TRBD1. CDR1 and CDR2 (germline): MNHNS, SASEGT. V was pared by 7 bases and J by 5 bases, with 12 bases of the junction left unmatched. This CDR3 has 16 amino acids. CDR3 in DNA: TGTGCCAGCAAAAACGGACAGGGAGGACGGACCGGGGAGCTGTTTTTT. Translating gives CASKNGQGGRTGELFF.

This clonotype was counted a few times. CDR3 residues: CASSQAAAAAPGELFF. The CDR3 DNA follows: TGCGCCAGCAGCCAAGCGGCCGCTGCGGCCCCCGGGGAGCTGTTTTTT. The V and J genes are TRBV4-3 and TRBJ2-2; D is undetermined. This CDR3 region has 16 residues. The V end lost 1 base, the J end lost 6 bases, and 15 bases lay between the germline ends. Germline values: CDR1 LGHNA, CDR2 YSLEER.

DNA of the CDR3: TGTGCCAGCAGTTCCCGGACAGGTCGCGTCGCAGATACGCAGTATTTT. It codes for CASSSRTGRVADTQYF. This chain connects TRBV12-3 or TRBV12-4 to TRBJ2-3; 7 bases line up with TRBD1. J lost 4 bases, V lost 4 bases, and 11 bases had no gene match. The CDR3 has 16 amino acids.

This clonotype showed up just a few times. The rearrangement links TRBV20-1 to TRBJ2-5, with TRBD2 matching over 9 bases. J was trimmed by 5 bases and V by 1 base; bases with no gene match: 5. This CDR3 is built from 14 residues. Germline V CDR1 and CDR2: DFQATT, SNEGSKA (reference sequence). The CDR3 sequence is CSARAPGLAETQYF. CDR3 sequence (DNA): TGCAGTGCTAGAGCCCCGGGACTAGCCGAGACCCAGTACTTC.

The sample holds many counts of this clonotype. This sequence joins TRBV12-3 or TRBV12-4 and TRBJ1-2; D is perhaps TRBD1 (5 bases). V lost 6 bases and J lost 4, with 18 bases in between. The CDR3 is 15 residues long. The CDR3 here is CASSYLVGAGYGYTF. DNA for the CDR3: TGTGCCAGCAGCTACCTCGTAGGGGCGGGCTATGGCTACACCTTC.